This T cell receptor beta chain was obtained from a study of cytomegalovirus exposure and HLA in healthy donors. The primer mix had 60 Vbeta and 13 Jbeta primers. Using immunoSEQ multiplex PCR, the repertoire was profiled, and TCRdb retains in-frame clones only, with some absent. The table shows some 130,000 clones, with 83% occurring only once. From germline, CDR1 is LGHNA and CDR2 YSLEER. The junction had 16 bases not matched to a gene; V was cut back by 1 base and J by 5 bases. CDR3 length equals 18 residues. The specimen sequenced was PBMCs. The clonotype originates from a girl aged 2-9 years in good health and CMV-seronegative. The chain links TRBV4-3 to TRBJ1-2, with 7 nucleotides matching TRBD1. Here the CDR3 DNA reads TGCGCCAGCAGCCAAGGGATTATGACTCAGGGGGGTATTTATGGCTACACCTTC. Translation gives CASSQGIMTQGGIYGYTF.